This entry lists 15 T cell receptor beta chains sequenced from one sample in a study of monozygotic twins with inflammatory bowel disease. With the 5' RACE reads reprocessed, TCRdb shows one record per CDR3 protein and no DNA. In all, the sample yields about 160,000 distinct CDR3 sequences. Sequenced input: blood. Source of these receptors: a human donor with ulcerative colitis or Crohn's disease, or a healthy co-twin of an affected twin (not recorded which).

V gene TRBV7-2 combines with J gene TRBJ2-7. The CDR3 is made up of 13 amino acids. The germline V gene encodes CDR1 SGHTA and CDR2 FQGNSA. CDR3 region: CASSLVGFGEQYF.

The chain recombines TRBV29-1 with TRBJ2-2; TCRdb selects TRBD2, and the lack of DNA leaves this call unchecked. Germline CDR1 is SQVTM and CDR2 is ANQGSEA. The CDR3 runs to 15 residues. CDR3 protein: CSVGLAGGNTGELFF.

This sequence joins TRBV29-1 and TRBJ1-2. Per germline, CDR1 SQVTM and CDR2 ANQGSEA. The CDR3 extends over 11 amino acids. This chain's CDR3 is CSVGSNYGYTF.

The chain has TRBV12-3 or TRBV12-4 and TRBJ2-7; TCRdb's D call, TRBD1, is unchecked because there is no DNA. CDR3 length: 15 residues. The CDR3 spells CASSLQGTSWYEQYF.

The chain combines TRBV7-8 with TRBJ2-2; TCRdb reports TRBD1, a call that lacks DNA to check it against. Germline loops: CDR1 SGHVS, CDR2 FQNEAQ. The CDR3 contains 16 residues. The CDR3: CASSLTYWGGTGELFF.

The rearrangement links TRBV5-4 to TRBJ2-1; TCRdb's D gene call, TRBD1, goes unchecked for lack of DNA. CDR1 is SGHNT, CDR2 YYREEE, per germline (reference sequence). The CDR3 covers 14 residues. The CDR3 loop is CASSLRGTENEQFF.

This chain connects TRBV4-1 to TRBJ2-3; TCRdb selects TRBD1, and the lack of DNA leaves this call unchecked. CDR1 and CDR2 from the germline V gene are MGHRA and YSYEKL. CDR3 length equals 17 residues. This CDR3 is CASSQGLQGARTDTQYF.

The chain employs TRBV21-1 and TRBJ2-3; the D gene TCRdb calls, TRBD1, cannot be checked with no DNA. TRBV21-1 is shown as a pseudogene. The CDR3 is made up of 16 amino acids. The CDR3 region is CASRYPLGGRTDTQYF.

The chain couples TRBV29-1 to TRBJ2-5; TCRdb reports TRBD2, a call that lacks DNA to check it against. Germline V CDR1 and CDR2: SQVTM, ANQGSEA. The CDR3 totals 15 residues. CDR3 in amino acids: CSVVRLAGGIETQYF.

The rearrangement uses TRBV4-2 and TRBJ2-7; TCRdb's assignment of TRBD2 cannot be checked, as there is no DNA. There are 15 residues in the CDR3. The germline CDR1 and CDR2 sequences are LGHNA and YNFKEQ. The chain's CDR3 is CASSQDPAGGYEQYF.

The J gene is TRBJ1-2, the V gene TRBV6-5. Per the germline V gene, CDR1 is MNHEY and CDR2 is SVGAGI. The CDR3 has 13 amino acids. This chain's CDR3 is CASRRTGNYGYTF.

The V call is TRBV12-3 or TRBV12-4, the J call TRBJ1-1. CDR3 size: 14 residues. This CDR3 reads CASSLEGGETEAFF.

The chain carries TRBV12-3 or TRBV12-4 and TRBJ1-1; as DNA is missing, the TRBD1 call by TCRdb cannot be tested. This CDR3 contains 15 residues. The CDR3 protein is CASSLIGRGTTEAFF.

The chain couples TRBV4-3 to TRBJ1-3; TCRdb outputs TRBD1, but without DNA this stays unchecked. Germline assignment: CDR1 LGHNA and CDR2 YSLEER. The CDR3 loop spans 17 amino acids. CDR3 region: CASSRYSGQGSGNTIYF.

The chain employs TRBV6-4 and TRBJ1-6; TCRdb returns TRBD1, unconfirmable since there is no DNA. The CDR3 is made up of 15 amino acids. Germline CDR1 MRHNA, CDR2 SNTAGT. Here the CDR3 reads CASSVPGAPDSPLHF.